This T cell receptor (beta chain) was identified in a study of blood T cell repertoires in COVID-19 (dated by TCRdb to 2018 to 2020). Context from the whole study: Collaborator samples came from the United States, Italy and Spain and covered acute and convalescent phases of COVID-19. The material from the prospective study consisted of cDNA or gDNA derived from T cells, B-cell-depleted T cells, or PBMCs. Deeply sampled blood TCRbeta repertoires from subjects exposed to, actively infected with, or recovered from COVID-19 were included in the dataset. A freely available public database, intended as a resource for researchers studying the immune response to SARS-CoV-2, is where the repertoires were released. The samples were drawn from the first 160 participants of the ongoing ImmuneRACE study and from 950 to 1,500 subjects provided by 6 global collaborators. Sample metadata almost always included a de-identified subject ID, COVID-19 status, age in years and sex. Where available, HLA class I and class II types were obtained from metadata supplied by the sample provider rather than from assay-based typing.

Including cysteine and phenylalanine, the CDR3 has 12 amino acids. The CDR3 DNA has 36 bases and is translated from base 1. The junction carries 9 bases between V and J, which are trimmed by 4 bases and 6 bases respectively. The collaborating institutions used their own protocols to collect whole blood in K2EDTA tubes. For TCRbeta analysis, collaborators shipped samples in one of three forms: frozen whole blood, isolated PBMCs, or DNA extracted from either of those sample types. As regards this clone: Its antigen is unknown. The record has no base qualities; no much larger clone is one base away. This CDR3 is also generated by other DNA sequences in the sample.

TCRbeta CDR3 regions were amplified from genomic DNA by means of the immunoSEQ Assay, a bias-controlled multiplex PCR. Turning to the authors' computational methods: The number of nucleated cells in each sample was estimated from the amplification of reference gene primers within the assay. To quantify the absolute abundance of each unique TCRbeta CDR3 rearrangement, sequence reads were collapsed and filtered. For each sample, productive Simpson clonality was calculated as the square root of Simpson's diversity index over productive rearrangements. The immuneACCESS repertoire file appears here via TCRdb, limited to in-frame rearrangements. These files lack a portion of the clones; in checked studies, under half of the deficit traces to unresolved V genes, and the cause of the others is not known. From that table come the V and J calls and clone size; the DNA was used to work out D and trimming. The sample contains 120,000 or so clones, about 86% of them found a single time. Around 5.6% of the sample comes from the top ten.

Overall study outcomes, separate from this receptor: Clinical and demographic metadata were provided uncurated, with the amount varying by source and participant.

The sample was peripheral blood. The clonotype originates from a man of 80 years or more with active or convalescent COVID-19. The receptor chain draws on TRBV12-3 or TRBV12-4 and TRBJ1-2; perhaps TRBD1 is the D gene, with 6 bases matching. The CDR3 has the sequence CASSSPGDGYTF. The DNA is as follows: TGTGCCAGCAGTTCGCCAGGGGATGGCTACACCTTC.